Following are 25 T cell receptor beta chains from one sample sequenced in a study of a mutant IDH1 vaccine in newly diagnosed glioma. Time point of the sample: week 35, safety follow-up. A single vaccine dose contained 300 ug of mutant IDH1 20-mer peptide, and topical imiquimod was used with it. Profiling relied on immunoSEQ multiplex PCR, and the TCRdb table lists in-frame clones only, not all of them. The sample yields approximately 66,000 clones, around four fifths seen once. No cognate antigen is known for these TCRs. The input for sequencing was PBMCs, taken from a glioma patient whose treatment included an IDH1 peptide vaccine. These receptors all stem from a man aged 25-45 years with glioma.

This rearrangement joins TRBV19 to TRBJ2-5; 7 nucleotides match TRBD1. The DNA end is more similar to TRBJ2-7, so the J call may be wrong. Germline V gene sequence: CDR1 LNHDA, CDR2 SQIVND (reference sequence). This CDR3 spans 15 amino acids. This chain's CDR3 is CASSTVAGGPYEQYF. The CDR3 DNA reads as TGTGCCAGTAGTACCGTGGCAGGGGGACCCTACGAGCAGTACTTC.

This clone occurred a few times. This rearrangement joins TRBV5-4 to TRBJ1-6, with 10 bases that match TRBD1. Trimming cost V 4 bases and J 7 bases; bases outside gene matches: 5. The CDR3 covers 15 residues. Germline lookup yields CDR1 SGHNT and CDR2 YYREEE (reference sequence). The CDR3 coding sequence is TGTGCCAGCAGCCCGGGGACAGGGGCGAATTCACCCCTCCACTTT. It encodes CASSPGTGANSPLHF.

The CDR3 nucleotides are TGCGCCAGCAGCTTGGACGGACTACCGGGAGATACGCAGTATTTT. Translating it yields CASSLDGLPGDTQYF. This chain joins TRBV5-1 and TRBJ2-3; D is possibly TRBD2 (6 bases). Germline assignment: CDR1 SGHRS and CDR2 YFSETQ. Trimming removed 0 bases from V and 5 bases from J, with 13 bases in between. The CDR3 has 15 residues. The complete variable domain, with remaining parts taken from reference TRBV5-1 and TRBJ2-3, reads KAGVTQTPRYLIKTRGQQVTLSCSPISGHRSVSWYQQTPGQGLQFLFEYFSETQRNKGNFPGRFSGRQFSNSRSEMNVSTLELGDSALYLCASSLDGLPGDTQYFGPGTRLTVL.

CDR3 DNA sequence: TGTGCCAGCAGCTCCAGTGGTGGCTGGTGGGGAGGGGAGACCCAGTACTTC. Translated: CASSSSGGWWGGETQYF. This chain uses TRBV7-9 with TRBJ2-5, with TRBD2 matching over 7 bases. Germline CDR1 and CDR2: SEHNR and FQNEAQ (reference sequence). J gave up 5 bases and V 4 bases, and 16 bases lay outside the gene matches. This CDR3 is 17 amino acids long. The whole variable domain, remainder taken from reference TRBV7-9 and TRBJ2-5, is DTGVSQNPRHKITKRGQNVTFRCDPISEHNRLYWYRQTLGQGPEFLTYFQNEAQLEKSRLLSDRFSAERPKGSFSTLEIQRTEQGDSAMYLCASSSSGGWWGGETQYFGPGTRLLVL.

This clone was detected a few times. The chain links TRBV7-9 to TRBJ1-5; the D gene is possibly TRBD1 (5 bases). Germline V gene lookup returns CDR1 SEHNR and CDR2 FQNEAQ (reference sequence). The CDR3 consists of 15 residues. V lost 5 bases and J 3 bases, leaving 14 bases between the germline ends. The CDR3 loop is CASSLDIEPNQPQHF. The CDR3 region has the DNA TGTGCCAGCAGCCTGGACATCGAACCCAATCAGCCCCAGCATTTT.

The table lists this clone with a count of one. The chain combines TRBV4-1 with TRBJ1-1; 9 bases agree with TRBD1. CDR3 size: 17 residues. Germline V gene sequence: CDR1 MGHRA, CDR2 YSYEKL. V shed 2 bases, J shed 1 base, and the junction held 8 bases outside the gene matches. The CDR3 DNA follows: TGCGCCAGCAGCCAACCTGGGACAGGGTATCAGAACACTGAAGCTTTCTTT. Translating it yields CASSQPGTGYQNTEAFF.

The chain employs TRBV9 and TRBJ1-2; a possible D gene is TRBD1 (6 bases). Germline V CDR1 and CDR2: SGDLS, YYNGEE. CDR3 length equals 15 residues. With 1 base removed from V and 3 bases from J, the gap between germline ends came to 13 bases. CDR3 residues: CASSVRSGADYGYTF. In DNA, the CDR3 is TGTGCCAGCAGCGTAAGGTCGGGGGCTGACTATGGCTACACCTTC.

This sequence joins TRBV5-1 and TRBJ2-7; 10 nucleotides agree with TRBD1. Unmatched junction bases numbered 12, after V lost 2 bases and J lost 4 bases. The CDR3 covers 17 residues. CDR1 and CDR2 (germline): SGHRS, YFSETQ. This chain's CDR3 is CASSFLPRQGATYEQYF. In nucleotides, the CDR3 is TGCGCCAGCAGCTTCCTCCCTAGACAGGGGGCGACGTACGAGCAGTACTTC.

The rearrangement joins TRBV11-3 to TRBJ1-1, with D tentatively TRBD1 (6 bases). The CDR3 runs 13 residues. Per germline, CDR1 SGHNT and CDR2 YENEEA. With 5 bases removed from V and 5 bases from J, the gap between germline ends came to 12 bases. The CDR3 DNA is TGTGCCAGCAGCAATAACAGGGATACTGAAGCTTTCTTT. This translates into CASSNNRDTEAFF.

The chain carries TRBV4-1 and TRBJ1-4; D is unresolved. Trimming cost V 4 bases and J 5 bases, with 11 bases left between them. The CDR3 runs 14 residues. Germline V gene data show CDR1 as MGHRA and CDR2 as YSYEKL. The CDR3 region is CASSRLDGNEKLFF. The CDR3 bases are TGCGCCAGCAGCCGCCTGGATGGGAATGAAAAACTGTTTTTT.

The CDR3 bases are TGTGCCAGCAACAGGGGAATGAACACTGAAGCTTTCTTT. Translated, it gives CASNRGMNTEAFF. The chain employs TRBV2 and TRBJ1-1, with TRBD1 matching 7 bases. The CDR3 has 13 amino acids. Germline V CDR1 and CDR2: SNHLY, FYNNEI. V trimming: 7 bases; J trimming: 0 bases; junction bases outside the gene matches: 2.

This sequence joins TRBV7-2 and TRBJ1-2, with TRBD1 matching 7 bases. CDR1 and CDR2 from the germline V gene are SGHTA and FQGNSA. This CDR3 contains 16 residues. Losses at the gene ends were 6 bases for V and 4 bases for J; bases not matched to a gene: 14. CDR3 bases: TGTGCCAGCAGGCGTACAAACGACAGGGCCGTCTATGGCTACACCTTC. As protein: CASRRTNDRAVYGYTF.

Written as DNA, the CDR3 is TGTGCCAGCAGTGAAGCGGGCAGGAGATACACTGAAGCTTTCTTT. Translation gives CASSEAGRRYTEAFF. This chain joins TRBV6-1 and TRBJ1-1; D is unclear. There are 15 residues in the CDR3. Germline CDR1 and CDR2: MNHNS and SASEGT. Trimming removed 0 bases at V and 3 bases at J, with 11 bases between.

The CDR3 protein is CASSLVASSSYEQYF. The CDR3 DNA reads as TGTGCCAGCAGCTTAGTAGCTAGTTCCTCCTACGAGCAGTACTTC. The chain is built from TRBV11-2 and TRBJ2-7; D gene uncertain. Trimming pared 1 base from V and 0 bases from J, leaving 10 bases between. Germline-derived CDR1 and CDR2 are SGHAT and FQNNGV. CDR3 length: 15 residues.

The V and J genes are TRBV11-3 and TRBJ1-1; 7 nucleotides match TRBD1. The ends lost 1 base at V and 6 bases at J; junction bases unmatched: 2. The CDR3 spans 13 residues. In germline, CDR1 is SGHNT, CDR2 YENEEA. CDR3 sequence reads: CASSLGRGSEAFF. The DNA of the CDR3 is TGTGCCAGCAGCTTAGGCAGGGGGTCTGAAGCTTTCTTT.

The chain recombines TRBV4-2 with TRBJ1-5, with 7 bases that match TRBD1. The germline CDR1 and CDR2 sequences are LGHNA and YNFKEQ. There are 20 residues in the CDR3. Unmatched junction bases numbered 20, after V lost 4 bases and J lost 2 bases. The CDR3 protein is CASSPRQGAGEEVGNQPQHF. CDR3 nucleotides: TGTGCCAGCAGCCCGAGACAGGGTGCGGGTGAGGAGGTTGGCAATCAGCCCCAGCATTTT.

The table lists this clone with a count of one. The chain carries TRBV9 and TRBJ2-1; weak D call: TRBD1 (5 bases). This CDR3 is built from 16 residues. Per germline, CDR1 SGDLS and CDR2 YYNGEE. With 4 bases removed from V and 0 bases from J, the gap between germline ends came to 14 bases. The CDR3, as DNA: TGTGCCAGCAGCCCGACAGATTTTAGCTCCTACAATGAGCAGTTCTTC. Protein sequence: CASSPTDFSSYNEQFF.

The V call is TRBV11-2, the J call TRBJ1-2; D not resolved. V lost 5 bases, J lost 4 bases, and 11 bases lay in between. The germline V gene encodes CDR1 SGHAT and CDR2 FQNNGV. The CDR3 has 13 residues. The DNA of the CDR3 is TGTGCCAGCAGCCCTGGAAGGGTCTATGGCTACACCTTC. Encoded protein: CASSPGRVYGYTF.

Comments on this clone: Different DNA sequences within this sample yield the same CDR3. The gene calls are TRBV6-1 and TRBJ2-4; 8 nucleotides align to TRBD1. After removal of 6 bases from V and 0 bases from J, the junction contained 4 bases not matched to a gene. From germline, CDR1 is MNHNS and CDR2 SASEGT. CDR3 length equals 15 residues. The CDR3 bases are TGTGCCAGCAGAGACAGGGGACTAGCCAAAAACATTCAGTACTTC. It specifies CASRDRGLAKNIQYF.

The chain carries TRBV7-2 and TRBJ1-6, with D maybe TRBD1 (5 bases). Germline CDR1 reads SGHTA; CDR2 reads FQGNSA. V gave up 4 bases and J gave up 10 bases, with 14 bases separating them. The CDR3 is 14 amino acids. The DNA of the CDR3 is TGTGCCAGCAGCTCCGGACAAAGGCGATCACCCCTCCACTTT. It codes for CASSSGQRRSPLHF.

The chain has TRBV6-6 and TRBJ1-5, with D maybe TRBD1 (5 bases). With 2 bases removed from V and 2 bases from J, the gap between germline ends came to 13 bases. The CDR3 consists of 16 residues. Germline V gene data show CDR1 as MNHNY and CDR2 as SVGAGI (reference sequence). The CDR3 loop reads CASSYVGELGNQPQHF. The CDR3 bases are TGTGCCAGCAGTTACGTAGGGGAATTAGGCAATCAGCCCCAGCATTTT.

This chain uses TRBV5-4 with TRBJ2-7; 10 nucleotides align to TRBD1. The CDR3 spans 15 residues. Per germline, CDR1 SGHNT and CDR2 YYREEE (reference sequence). V gave up 4 bases and J gave up 5 bases; unmatched junction bases: 9. The CDR3 is CASSLGTGAVNEQYF. The CDR3 DNA follows: TGTGCCAGCAGCCTAGGGACAGGGGCAGTTAACGAGCAGTACTTC.

The V call is TRBV21-1, the J call TRBJ1-5; TRBD1, as called in the table, went unchecked against the DNA. TRBV21-1 is a pseudogene. CDR3 length: 14 amino acids. CDR3 protein: CASSKQNSNQPQHF. The CDR3 DNA reads as TGTGCCAGCAGCAAACAGAATAGCAATCAGCCCCAGCATTTT.

The chain links TRBV7-2 to TRBJ1-2; 8 bases align to TRBD1. This CDR3 region has 16 residues. The ends lost 1 base at V and 5 bases at J; junction bases unmatched: 9. CDR1 and CDR2 (germline): SGHTA, FQGNSA. CDR3 loop: CASSLVLSDRGYGYTF. The CDR3 DNA reads as TGTGCCAGCAGCTTAGTTTTATCCGACAGGGGATATGGCTACACCTTC.

The chain recombines TRBV29-1 with TRBJ2-7; 10 bases align to TRBD1. Germline CDR1 and CDR2: SQVTM and ANQGSEA. The CDR3 loop spans 13 amino acids. The junction had 3 bases not matched to a gene; V was cut back by 7 bases and J by 0 bases. In DNA form, the CDR3 reads TGCAGCGCGGGACAGGGGAGCTCCTACGAGCAGTACTTC. Protein: CSAGQGSSYEQYF.